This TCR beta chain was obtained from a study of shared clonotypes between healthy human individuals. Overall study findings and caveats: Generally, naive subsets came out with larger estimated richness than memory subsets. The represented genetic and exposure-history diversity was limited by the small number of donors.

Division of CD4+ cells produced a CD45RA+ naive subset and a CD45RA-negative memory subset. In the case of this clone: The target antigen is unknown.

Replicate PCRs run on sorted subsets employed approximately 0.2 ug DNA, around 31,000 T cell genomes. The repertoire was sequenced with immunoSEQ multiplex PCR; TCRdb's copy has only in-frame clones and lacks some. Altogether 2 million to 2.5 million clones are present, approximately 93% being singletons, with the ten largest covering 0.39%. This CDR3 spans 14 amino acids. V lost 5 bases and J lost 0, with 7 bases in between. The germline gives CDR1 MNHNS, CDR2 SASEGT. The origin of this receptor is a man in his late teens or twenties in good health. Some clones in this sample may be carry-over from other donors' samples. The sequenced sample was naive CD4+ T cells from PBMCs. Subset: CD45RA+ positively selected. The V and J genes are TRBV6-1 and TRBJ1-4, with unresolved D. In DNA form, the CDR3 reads TGTGCCAGCAGTCCCCAGACAACTAATGAAAAACTGTTTTTT. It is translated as CASSPQTTNEKLFF.